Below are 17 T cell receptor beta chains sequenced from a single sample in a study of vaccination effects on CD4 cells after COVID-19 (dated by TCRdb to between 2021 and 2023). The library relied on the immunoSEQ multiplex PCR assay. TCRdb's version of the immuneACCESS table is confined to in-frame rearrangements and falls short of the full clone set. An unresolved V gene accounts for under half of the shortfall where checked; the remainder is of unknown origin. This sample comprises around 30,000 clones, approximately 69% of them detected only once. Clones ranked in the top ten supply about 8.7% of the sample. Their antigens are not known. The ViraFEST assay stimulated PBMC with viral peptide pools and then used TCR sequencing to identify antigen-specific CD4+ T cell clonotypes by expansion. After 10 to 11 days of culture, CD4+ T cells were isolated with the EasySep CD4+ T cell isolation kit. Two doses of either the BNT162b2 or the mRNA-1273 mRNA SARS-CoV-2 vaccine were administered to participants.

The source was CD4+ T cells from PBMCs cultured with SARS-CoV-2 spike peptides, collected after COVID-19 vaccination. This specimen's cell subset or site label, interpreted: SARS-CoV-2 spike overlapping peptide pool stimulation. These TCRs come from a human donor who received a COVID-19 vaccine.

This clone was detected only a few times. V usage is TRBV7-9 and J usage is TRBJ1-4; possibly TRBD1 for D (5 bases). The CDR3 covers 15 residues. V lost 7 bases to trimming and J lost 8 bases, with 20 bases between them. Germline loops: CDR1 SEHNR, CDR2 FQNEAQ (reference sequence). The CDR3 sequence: CASNPWPQGGEKLFF. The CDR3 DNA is TGTGCCAGCAACCCTTGGCCCCAGGGCGGAGAAAAACTGTTTTTT. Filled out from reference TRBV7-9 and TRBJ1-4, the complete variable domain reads DTGVSQNPRHKITKRGQNVTFRCDPISEHNRLYWYRQTLGQGPEFLTYFQNEAQLEKSRLLSDRFSAERPKGSFSTLEIQRTEQGDSAMYLCASNPWPQGGEKLFFGSGTQLSVL.

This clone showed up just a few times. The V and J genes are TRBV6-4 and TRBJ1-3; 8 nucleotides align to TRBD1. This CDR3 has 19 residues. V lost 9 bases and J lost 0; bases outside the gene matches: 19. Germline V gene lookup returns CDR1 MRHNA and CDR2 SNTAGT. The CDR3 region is CARGLSRQGSAFSGNTIYF. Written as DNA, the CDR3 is TGTGCCAGAGGGTTATCCAGACAGGGGAGTGCATTCTCTGGAAACACCATATATTTT.

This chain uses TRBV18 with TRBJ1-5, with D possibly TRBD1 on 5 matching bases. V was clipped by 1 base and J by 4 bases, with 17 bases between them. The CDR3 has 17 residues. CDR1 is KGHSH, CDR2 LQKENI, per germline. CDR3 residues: CASSPQSSRDYNQPQHF. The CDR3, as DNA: TGTGCCAGCTCACCACAATCAAGCCGGGACTATAATCAGCCCCAGCATTTT.

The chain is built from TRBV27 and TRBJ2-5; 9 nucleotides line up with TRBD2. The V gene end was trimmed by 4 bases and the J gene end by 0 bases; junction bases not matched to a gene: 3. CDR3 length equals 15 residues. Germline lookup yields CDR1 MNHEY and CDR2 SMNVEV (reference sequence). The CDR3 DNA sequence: TGTGCCAGCAGTTCACTAGCGGGCAACCAAGAGACCCAGTACTTC. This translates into CASSSLAGNQETQYF.

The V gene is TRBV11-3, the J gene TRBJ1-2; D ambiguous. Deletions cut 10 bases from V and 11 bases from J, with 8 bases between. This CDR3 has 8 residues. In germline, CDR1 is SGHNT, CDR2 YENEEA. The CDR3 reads CATGRYTF. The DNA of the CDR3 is TGTGCCACAGGACGATACACCTTC.

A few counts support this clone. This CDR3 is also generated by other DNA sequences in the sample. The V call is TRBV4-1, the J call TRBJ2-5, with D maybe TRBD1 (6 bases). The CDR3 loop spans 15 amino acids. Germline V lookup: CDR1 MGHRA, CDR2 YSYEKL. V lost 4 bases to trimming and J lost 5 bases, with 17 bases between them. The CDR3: CASSPEDSPRETQYF. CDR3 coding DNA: TGCGCCAGCAGCCCTGAGGACAGCCCTCGGGAGACCCAGTACTTC.

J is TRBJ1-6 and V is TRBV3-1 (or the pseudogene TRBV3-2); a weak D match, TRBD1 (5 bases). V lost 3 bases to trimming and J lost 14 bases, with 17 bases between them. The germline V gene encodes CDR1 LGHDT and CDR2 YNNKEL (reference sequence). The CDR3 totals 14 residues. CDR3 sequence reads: CASSQATQGKALHF. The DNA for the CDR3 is TGTGCCAGCAGCCAGGCCACTCAGGGTAAAGCCCTCCACTTT.

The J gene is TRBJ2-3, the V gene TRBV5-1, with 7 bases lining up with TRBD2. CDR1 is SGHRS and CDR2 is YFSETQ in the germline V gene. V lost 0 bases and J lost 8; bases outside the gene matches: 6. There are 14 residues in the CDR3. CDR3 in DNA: TGCGCCAGCAGCTTGGGTAGCGGGTCCCTTACGCAGTATTTT. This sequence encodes CASSLGSGSLTQYF.

The DNA for the CDR3 is TGTGCCAGCACCCCCCCGCGGGGGCCCGCACTGCCCACAGATACGCAGTATTTT. Translated, it gives CASTPPRGPALPTDTQYF. The chain is built from TRBV13 and TRBJ2-3; a weak D match, TRBD2 (7 bases). The CDR3 contains 18 residues. V was pared by 7 bases and J by 2 bases, with 25 bases between. Germline CDR1 is PRHDT and CDR2 is FYEKMQ (reference sequence).

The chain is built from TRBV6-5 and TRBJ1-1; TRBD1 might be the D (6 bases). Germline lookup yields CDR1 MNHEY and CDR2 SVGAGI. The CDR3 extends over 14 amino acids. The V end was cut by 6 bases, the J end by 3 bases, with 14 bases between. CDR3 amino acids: CASRLSGEYTEAFF. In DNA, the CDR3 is TGTGCCAGCAGACTTTCAGGGGAATACACTGAAGCTTTCTTT.

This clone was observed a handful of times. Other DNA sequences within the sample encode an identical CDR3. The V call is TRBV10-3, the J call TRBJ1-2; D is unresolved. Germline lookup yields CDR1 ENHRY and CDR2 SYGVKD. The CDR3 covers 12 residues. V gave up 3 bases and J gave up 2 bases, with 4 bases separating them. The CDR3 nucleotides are TGTGCCATCAGTGAACGGAACTATGGCTACACCTTC. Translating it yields CAISERNYGYTF.

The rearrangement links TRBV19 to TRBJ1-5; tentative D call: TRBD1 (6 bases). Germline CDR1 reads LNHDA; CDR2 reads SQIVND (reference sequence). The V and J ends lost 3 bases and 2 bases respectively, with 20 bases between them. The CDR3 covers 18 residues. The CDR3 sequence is CASSMIGTPSGGNQPQHF. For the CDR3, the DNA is TGTGCCAGTAGTATGATCGGGACACCCTCCGGGGGCAATCAGCCCCAGCATTTT.

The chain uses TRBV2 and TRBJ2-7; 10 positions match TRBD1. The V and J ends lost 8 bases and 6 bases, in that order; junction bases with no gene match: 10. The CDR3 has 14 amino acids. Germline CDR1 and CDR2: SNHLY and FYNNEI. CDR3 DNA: TGTGCCAGCGCGACCGGGGACAGGGGACGCGAGCAGTACTTC. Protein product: CASATGDRGREQYF.

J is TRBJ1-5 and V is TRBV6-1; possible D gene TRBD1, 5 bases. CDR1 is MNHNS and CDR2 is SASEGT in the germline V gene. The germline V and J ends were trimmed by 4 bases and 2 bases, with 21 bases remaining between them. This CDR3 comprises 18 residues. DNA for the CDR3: TGTGCCAGCAGTGGGAGGGGTCTTTATGACATAGGCAATCAGCCCCAGCATTTT. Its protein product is CASSGRGLYDIGNQPQHF.

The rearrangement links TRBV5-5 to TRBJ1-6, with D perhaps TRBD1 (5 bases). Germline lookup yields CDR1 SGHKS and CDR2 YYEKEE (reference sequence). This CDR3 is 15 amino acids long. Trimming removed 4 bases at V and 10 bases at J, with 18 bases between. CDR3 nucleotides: TGTGCCAGCAGCGTCTTCGGGGGAGTTGGATCACCCCTCCACTTT. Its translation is CASSVFGGVGSPLHF.

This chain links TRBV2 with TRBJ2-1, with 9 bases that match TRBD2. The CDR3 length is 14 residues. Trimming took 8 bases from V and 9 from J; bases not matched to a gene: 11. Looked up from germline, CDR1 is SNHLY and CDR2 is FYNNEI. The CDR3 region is CASGREGPPSEQFF. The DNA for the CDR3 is TGTGCCAGCGGGCGGGAGGGGCCTCCGTCTGAGCAGTTCTTC.

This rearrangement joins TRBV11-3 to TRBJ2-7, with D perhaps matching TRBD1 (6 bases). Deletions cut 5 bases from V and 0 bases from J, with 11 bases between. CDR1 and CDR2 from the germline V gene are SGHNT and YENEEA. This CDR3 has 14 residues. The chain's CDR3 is CASSAGDPSYEQYF. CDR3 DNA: TGTGCCAGCAGCGCAGGGGACCCCTCCTACGAGCAGTACTTC.